The next 14 T cell receptor beta chains were all read from a single sample in a study of a mutant IDH1 vaccine in newly diagnosed glioma (dated by TCRdb to the early 2020s). Library construction relied on the immunoSEQ multiplex PCR assay. Not all clones reach the TCRdb copy of this immuneACCESS table, which keeps in-frame sequences only. Checked studies attribute under half of the gap to unresolved V genes and leave the rest unexplained. This sample has 50,000 or so clones in its table, and about four fifths of those were observed once. The ten largest make up around 21% of the sample. Read against the paper, the sample's time point label means: baseline, week 1 (first vaccination visit). The treatment or condition label for this specimen denotes: pre-vaccination baseline after standard-of-care therapy. The input for sequencing was PBMCs, taken from a glioma patient treated with radiotherapy, temozolomide or both. The receptor source for this set is a man between 18 and 35 years old with glioma.

This rearrangement joins TRBV2 to TRBJ1-1; 7 bases are shared with TRBD1. This CDR3 has 14 residues. J lost 0 bases, V lost 6 bases, and 4 bases had no gene match. Germline lookup yields CDR1 SNHLY and CDR2 FYNNEI. CDR3 in amino acids: CASRPRGVNTEAFF. Written as DNA, the CDR3 is TGTGCCAGCAGGCCCAGGGGGGTGAACACTGAAGCTTTCTTT.

The chain combines TRBV27 with TRBJ2-7; D possibly corresponds to TRBD1 (6 bases). The CDR3 loop spans 13 amino acids. Germline V gene sequence: CDR1 MNHEY, CDR2 SMNVEV (reference sequence). Trimming left V 4 bases short and J 2 bases short, with 9 bases between. This CDR3 reads CASSYRVTYEQYF. CDR3 DNA: TGTGCCAGCAGTTACAGGGTGACCTACGAGCAGTACTTC.

V is TRBV6-6 and J is TRBJ2-7; TRBD1 matches 7 bases. The trim removed 2 bases at V and 6 bases at J, leaving 7 bases unmatched. In germline, CDR1 is MNHNY, CDR2 SVGAGI (reference sequence). This CDR3 region has 14 residues. This chain's CDR3 is CASSYTRQGFEQYF. DNA for the CDR3: TGTGCCAGCAGTTACACGCGACAGGGATTCGAGCAGTACTTC.

This rearrangement joins TRBV29-1 to TRBJ1-1; weak D call: TRBD1 (5 bases). Between the trimmed V and J ends, which lost 7 bases and 0 bases, there was a span of 12 bases. The germline V gene has CDR1 SQVTM and CDR2 ANQGSEA. CDR3 length: 13 residues. The CDR3 loop is CSAAGRVNTEAFF. As DNA, the CDR3 is TGCAGCGCCGCGGGACGGGTGAACACTGAAGCTTTCTTT.

This chain joins TRBV10-3 and TRBJ1-2, with 9 bases matching TRBD1. Trimming at V came to 6 bases and at J to 4 bases, leaving 3 bases not matched to a gene. The CDR3 runs to 13 residues. CDR1 ENHRY and CDR2 SYGVKD come from the germline V gene. CDR3 bases: TGTGCCATCAGCGGGACAGGGCTCTATGGCTACACCTTC. Its protein is CAISGTGLYGYTF.

This clone appeared a single time. The chain recombines TRBV5-5 with TRBJ2-7; D gene uncertain. The CDR3 has 13 residues. Germline V gene lookup returns CDR1 SGHKS and CDR2 YYEKEE (reference sequence). V gave up 4 bases and J gave up 0 bases, with 8 bases separating them. CDR3 loop: CASSTAVSYEQYF. CDR3 nucleotide sequence: TGTGCCAGCAGCACGGCGGTCTCCTACGAGCAGTACTTC.

A single count supports this clone. CDR3 nucleotides: TGTGCCAGCAATAGGCGGGGGACAGGGCACTACGAGCAGTACTTC. Amino acids: CASNRRGTGHYEQYF. The chain joins TRBV5-4 to TRBJ2-7; 9 nucleotides line up with TRBD1. The V and J ends lost 6 bases and 3 bases, in that order; junction bases with no gene match: 10. The CDR3 has 15 amino acids. Germline V gene sequence: CDR1 SGHNT, CDR2 YYREEE (reference sequence).

The rearrangement joins TRBV18 to TRBJ1-2, with D tentatively TRBD1 (6 bases). The V and J ends lost 4 bases and 3 bases respectively, with 15 bases between them. This CDR3 has 15 residues. Germline loops: CDR1 KGHSH, CDR2 LQKENI. Here the CDR3 reads CASSLSRQVDYGYTF. CDR3 DNA sequence: TGTGCCAGCTCACTATCAAGACAGGTCGACTATGGCTACACCTTC.

The chain recombines TRBV6-6 with TRBJ2-1; 11 bases fit TRBD1. Trimming removed 6 bases from V and 3 bases from J; junction bases left unmatched: 1. Germline V CDR1 and CDR2: MNHNY, SVGAGI (reference sequence). This CDR3 comprises 14 residues. CDR3: CASRGQGDYNEQFF. CDR3 bases: TGTGCCAGCAGGGGACAGGGGGACTACAATGAGCAGTTCTTC.

The V gene is TRBV15, the J gene TRBJ2-7; 10 bases map to TRBD1. CDR3 length: 12 residues. The V gene end was trimmed by 6 bases and the J gene end by 4 bases; junction bases not matched to a gene: 0. Germline assignment: CDR1 LNHNV and CDR2 YYDKDF (reference sequence). The CDR3 protein is CATRGQGYEQYF. CDR3 sequence (DNA): TGTGCCACCAGGGGACAGGGGTACGAGCAGTACTTC.

In its sample, this clone was seen a few times. J is TRBJ1-2 and V is TRBV6-5; 8 bases are shared with TRBD1. The CDR3 has 15 residues. Germline assignment: CDR1 MNHEY and CDR2 SVGAGI. Trimming at V came to 5 bases and at J to 2 bases, leaving 7 bases not matched to a gene. CDR3 sequence: CASSLLGQANYGYTF. CDR3 nucleotides: TGTGCCAGCAGTCTATTGGGACAGGCCAACTATGGCTACACCTTC.

The chain links TRBV28 to TRBJ2-1, with 7 bases identical to TRBD2. This CDR3 contains 16 residues. V gave up 1 base and J gave up 8 bases; unmatched junction bases: 11. In germline, CDR1 is MDHEN, CDR2 SYDVKM. The CDR3 bases are TGTGCCAGCAGTTTATTAAGCGCGGGAGCCATCTATGAGCAGTTCTTC. Protein: CASSLLSAGAIYEQFF.

The chain employs TRBV5-4 and TRBJ2-7; 9 nucleotides align to TRBD2. Germline lookup yields CDR1 SGHNT and CDR2 YYREEE (reference sequence). This CDR3 contains 13 residues. Unmatched junction bases numbered 4, after V lost 3 bases and J lost 6 bases. The CDR3 DNA is TGTGCCAGCAGCTCCGGGACTAGCCCCGAGCAGTACTTC. Translation gives CASSSGTSPEQYF.

The genes are TRBV12-5 and TRBJ1-1; D remains ambiguous. CDR3 length: 17 residues. CDR1 is LGHNT, CDR2 FRNRAP, per germline. With 4 bases removed from V and 7 bases from J, the gap between germline ends came to 25 bases. This CDR3 is CASGSPPPTARIGEAFF. CDR3 in DNA: TGTGCTAGTGGTTCCCCCCCACCAACAGCGCGAATAGGTGAAGCTTTCTTT.